The rows below give T cell receptor beta chains drawn from one sample of a study of T-cell reconstitution after alpha-beta-depleted transplantation in children. TCRdb reprocessed the PCR reads via MiXCR and lists one record per CDR3 protein. The top ten hold roughly 13% of the sample, which has 150,000 to 200,000 distinct CDR3 sequences, less than 15% seen once. The material sequenced was PBMCs from the stem cell graft donor, taken from the stem cell graft. Receptors were obtained from a human donor who donated a stem cell graft to a child with acute lymphoblastic leukemia. The CDR3 runs from the conserved cysteine through the conserved F or W. Fields, in order: CDR3 length, clone size, V gene, D gene, J gene, CDR3 protein, CDR3 DNA. A D gene is named only where the DNA matches it firmly. Some rows mark clone size as missing; the rest say once, few, many or name a class of expanded clone.

>18|many|TRBV10-2|TRBD2|TRBJ2-1
CASSEAGTSWGRYNEQFF
TGCGCCAGCAGTGAGGCGGGGACTAGCTGGGGAAGGTACAATGAGCAGTTCTTC
>16|-|TRBV12-3/TRBV12-4|-|TRBJ2-7
CASSLPPGTSSYEQYF
TGTGCCAGCAGTTTACCTCCAGGGACGAGCTCCTACGAGCAGTACTTC
>16|many|TRBV24-1|TRBD1|TRBJ2-1
CATSDPGTGFENEQFF
TGTGCCACCAGTGACCCCGGGACAGGCTTTGAGAATGAGCAGTTCTTC
>13|many|TRBV20-1|TRBD2|TRBJ2-7
CSARDGGTYEQYF
TGCAGTGCTAGAGACGGGGGGACCTACGAGCAGTACTTC
>12|many|TRBV29-1|-|TRBJ1-2
CSAQGFDDGYTF
TGCAGCGCCCAGGGTTTTGACGATGGCTACACCTTC
>16|many|TRBV4-2|-|TRBJ2-7
CASSQLRGGSAREQYF
TGTGCCAGCAGCCAACTCAGAGGGGGGTCGGCGCGGGAGCAGTACTTC
>12|-|TRBV10-3|-|TRBJ2-7
CAIGGSGYEQYF
TGTGCCATCGGGGGTAGTGGGTACGAGCAGTACTTC
>17|few|TRBV14|-|TRBJ2-1
CASSGRRLSRSYNEQFF
TGTGCCAGCAGCGGAAGAAGACTATCAAGGTCCTACAATGAGCAGTTCTTC
>13|many|TRBV29-1|TRBD2|TRBJ2-1
CSARELGLAEGFF
TGCAGCGCTAGGGAACTAGGACTAGCGGAGGGGTTCTTC
>14|many|TRBV5-8|TRBD1|TRBJ2-7
CASSAGTGPYEQYF
TGTGCCAGCAGCGCCGGGACAGGGCCCTACGAGCAGTACTTC
>15|many|TRBV10-2|TRBD1|TRBJ1-1
CASSDLGQKGTEAFF
TGCGCCAGCAGCGATTTGGGACAGAAAGGCACTGAAGCTTTCTTT
>15|many|TRBV11-2|-|TRBJ2-2
CASSLDFPNTGELFF
TGTGCCAGCAGCTTAGACTTCCCGAACACCGGGGAGCTGTTTTTT
>17|-|TRBV5-1|-|TRBJ2-4
CASSPNAWGSTKNIQYF
TGCGCCAGCAGCCCAAACGCCTGGGGGTCTACCAAAAACATTCAGTACTTC
>13|-|TRBV5-4|-|TRBJ2-3
CASSLVAEDTQYF
TGTGCCAGCAGCTTGGTAGCAGAGGATACGCAGTATTTT
>18|few|TRBV6-1|TRBD1|TRBJ2-6
CASTNPGQGLAGANVLTF
TGTGCCAGCACAAACCCGGGACAGGGACTGGCGGGGGCCAACGTCCTGACTTTC
>14|few|TRBV18|-|TRBJ2-1
CASSPSRWGNEQFF
TGTGCCAGCTCACCTAGCAGATGGGGCAATGAGCAGTTCTTC
>13|few|TRBV20-1|TRBD1|TRBJ2-7
CSAMGQGTYEQYF
TGCAGTGCCATGGGACAGGGCACCTACGAGCAGTACTTC
>15|many|TRBV15|-|TRBJ2-3
CATSRSPGGTDTQYF
TGTGCCACCAGCAGATCCCCTGGGGGTACAGATACGCAGTATTTT
>17|few|TRBV20-1|-|TRBJ2-5
CSAGGGTPDIFQETQYF
TGCAGTGCTGGGGGGGGGACACCGGATATTTTCCAAGAGACCCAGTACTTC
>17|many|TRBV1|-|TRBJ2-3
CTSSQAKLVGGAGTQYF
TGCACCAGCAGCCAAGCAAAACTAGTTGGGGGGGCCGGTACGCAGTATTTT
>15|-|TRBV18|-|TRBJ2-1
CASSHDRPGYNEQFF
TGTGCCAGCTCTCACGACAGGCCCGGCTACAATGAGCAGTTCTTC
>15|many|TRBV5-1|TRBD1|TRBJ1-1
CASSQGQGMNTEAFF
TGCGCCAGCAGCCAGGGACAGGGGATGAACACTGAAGCTTTCTTT
>14|many|TRBV20-1|-|TRBJ2-7
CSARDLAGRYEQYF
TGCAGTGCTAGAGATCTGGCGGGGAGGTACGAGCAGTACTTC
>18|many|TRBV5-1|TRBD1|TRBJ1-5
CASNRDRVARRSNQPQHF
TGCGCCAGCAACCGGGACAGGGTCGCACGCAGAAGCAATCAGCCCCAGCATTTT
>14|many|TRBV29-1|-|TRBJ2-6
CSVVSGSGANVLTF
TGCAGCGTTGTTTCGGGGTCTGGGGCCAACGTCCTGACTTTC
>15|many|TRBV5-1|TRBD1|TRBJ1-1
CASSPGTGPNTEAFF
TGCGCCAGCAGCCCGGGGACAGGGCCGAACACTGAAGCTTTCTTT
>16|many|TRBV20-1|-|TRBJ2-1
CSARKAAASRYNEQFF
TGCAGTGCTAGAAAGGCCGCGGCCTCAAGGTACAATGAGCAGTTCTTC
>13|many|TRBV5-1|-|TRBJ1-4
CASSGGHGEKLFF
TGCGCCAGCAGCGGAGGACACGGCGAAAAACTGTTTTTT
>16|many|TRBV3-1|TRBD1|TRBJ1-2
CASSQIRTGGSYGYTF
TGTGCCAGCAGCCAAATAAGGACAGGGGGGAGCTATGGCTACACCTTC
>14|-|TRBV11-3|-|TRBJ2-1
CASSLIGPSKEQFF
TGTGCCAGCAGCTTGATAGGGCCCTCCAAGGAGCAGTTCTTC
>17|many|TRBV10-3|TRBD2|TRBJ2-1
CAISESKASGDYNEQFF
TGTGCCATCAGTGAGTCGAAGGCTAGCGGGGACTACAATGAGCAGTTCTTC
>13|-|TRBV28|TRBD1|TRBJ2-1
CASTSQGYNEQFF
TGTGCCAGCACCTCACAGGGGTACAATGAGCAGTTCTTC
>14|many|TRBV12-5|TRBD2|TRBJ2-1
CASGKSGTINEQFF
TGTGCTAGTGGCAAGAGCGGGACCATTAATGAGCAGTTCTTC
>15|-|TRBV4-2|-|TRBJ2-5
CASSQEGARGGTQHF
TGTGCCAGCAGCCAAGAGGGGGCGCGAGGTGGGACCCAGCACTTC
>15|few|TRBV20-1|-|TRBJ2-5
CSARDIKVLQETQYF
TGCAGTGCTAGAGACATCAAGGTACTCCAAGAGACCCAGTACTTC
>13|many|TRBV5-1|-|TRBJ1-4
CASKDMEDEKLFF
TGCGCCAGCAAAGACATGGAGGATGAAAAACTGTTTTTT
>16|many|TRBV20-1|-|TRBJ1-6
CSARDGRGMGNSPLHF
TGCAGTGCTAGAGATGGTCGGGGCATGGGTAATTCACCCCTCCACTTT
>15|-|TRBV20-1|TRBD2|TRBJ2-7
CSALSGRGPPYEQYF
TGCAGTGCCCTTAGCGGGAGGGGCCCCCCTTACGAGCAGTACTTC